This entry lists 21 T cell receptor beta chains sequenced from one sample in a study of blood T cells in healthy people across ages. Next came a second PCR, run for about 7 to 12 cycles, which used a sample-barcoded 5' primer along with a J-beta primer mix. TCRdb called the 5' RACE reads again in MiXCR, with one record for every CDR3 protein. The sample shows about 2 million distinct CDR3 sequences, around half of them seen only once. The sequenced sample was blood. Source of these receptors: a woman between 40 and 55 years old in good health.

The gene calls are TRBV6-6 and TRBJ2-7; D might be TRBD1 (6 bases). The CDR3 has 17 amino acids. Germline CDR1 is MNHNY and CDR2 is SVGAGI (reference sequence). Trimming stripped 0 bases from V and 3 bases from J, with 18 bases between. CDR3 sequence: CASSYSKTARGFYEQYF. The CDR3 DNA reads as TGTGCCAGCAGTTACTCGAAAACCGCCAGGGGCTTCTACGAGCAGTACTTC.

This clonotype was found many times. J is TRBJ2-7 and V is TRBV3-1, with 7 bases lining up with TRBD2. The germline CDR1 and CDR2 sequences are LGHDT and YNNKEL (reference sequence). This CDR3 is 16 amino acids long. With 5 bases clipped from V and 2 bases from J, the junction kept 12 bases outside the gene matches. DNA for the CDR3: TGTGCCAGCAGCTTCATGACTAGCAGTATGACCTACGAGCAGTACTTC. Amino acids: CASSFMTSSMTYEQYF.

The chain joins TRBV18 to TRBJ2-7; 7 positions match TRBD1. Trimming at V came to 1 base and at J to 5 bases, leaving 2 bases not matched to a gene. CDR3 size: 13 residues. Looked up from germline, CDR1 is KGHSH and CDR2 is LQKENI. The CDR3 sequence is CASSPHTGDEQYF. The CDR3 DNA reads as TGTGCCAGCTCACCACATACAGGGGACGAGCAGTACTTC.

Worth noting for this clonotype: An end of the junction differs from the germline gene, which may be a read error. The chain is built from TRBV12-3 or TRBV12-4 and TRBJ2-3, with D perhaps matching TRBD2 (5 bases). The CDR3 sequence is 15 residues long. CDR3 loop: CASSPNVGSTDMQYF. CDR3 bases: TGTGCCAGCAGTCCAAACGTAGGGAGCACAGATATGCAGTATTTT.

The chain links TRBV28 to TRBJ2-7; 11 nucleotides match TRBD2. V was clipped by 7 bases and J by 9 bases; unmatched bases: 8. Germline V lookup: CDR1 MDHEN, CDR2 SYDVKM. CDR3 length equals 13 residues. The CDR3, as DNA: TGTGCCAGCACCGGGACTAGCGGCCCCCTGCAGTACTTC. Translating gives CASTGTSGPLQYF.

This clonotype was seen only a few times. A junction end diverges from the germline sequence, so it may reflect a read error. The V call is TRBV7-7, the J call TRBJ2-5, with 7 bases aligning to TRBD2. The CDR3 has 16 residues. CDR1 and CDR2 (germline): SSHAT, FNYEAQ (reference sequence). CDR3 sequence (DNA): TGTGCTAGCAGCCGCTACAGGACTAGATCGGGAGAGACCCAGTACTTC. It encodes CASSRYRTRSGETQYF. The entire variable domain, with the rest obtained from reference TRBV7-7 and TRBJ2-5, is as follows: GAGVSQSPRYKVTKRGQDVTLRCDPISSHATLYWYQQALGQGPEFLTYFNYEAQPDKSGLPSDRFSAERPEGSISTLTIQRTEQRDSAMYRCASSRYRTRSGETQYFGPGTRLLVL.

The gene calls are TRBV5-1 and TRBJ2-7, with D possibly being TRBD1 or TRBD2 (5 bases each). Trimming pared 5 bases from V and 1 base from J, leaving 10 bases between. Germline CDR1 SGHRS, CDR2 YFSETQ. The CDR3 has 13 residues. The CDR3 here is CASRGDFSYEQYF. The CDR3 DNA follows: TGCGCCAGCAGGGGGGATTTTTCCTACGAGCAGTACTTC.

CDR3 DNA: TGCAGTGCTACAGAGGACAGGGGGCGATACTCACCCCTCCACTTT. Its protein product is CSATEDRGRYSPLHF. The gene calls are TRBV20-1 and TRBJ1-6, with 11 bases fitting TRBD1. Germline CDR1 reads DFQATT; CDR2 reads SNEGSKA (reference sequence). The trim removed 4 bases at V and 10 bases at J, leaving 9 bases unmatched. The CDR3 runs to 15 residues.

The chain recombines TRBV11-2 with TRBJ2-1, with D tentatively TRBD2 (6 bases). The V end lost 8 bases, the J end lost 7 bases, and 18 bases lay between the germline ends. CDR1 is SGHAT, CDR2 FQNNGV, per germline. The length of the CDR3 is 14 residues. The CDR3 DNA follows: TGTGCCAGCTCTACGGGAGTCTCAAATAATGAGCAGTTCTTC. Its translation is CASSTGVSNNEQFF.

This clonotype was seen a handful of times. The gene calls are TRBV7-8 and TRBJ2-1; D is tentatively TRBD1 or TRBD2 (6 bases each). In germline, CDR1 is SGHVS, CDR2 FQNEAQ. Trimming removed 2 bases at V and 2 bases at J, with 13 bases between. The CDR3 totals 16 residues. The CDR3 DNA is TGTGCCAGCAGCTTAAGGGGGGCCGAGACCTACAATGAGCAGTTCTTC. This sequence encodes CASSLRGAETYNEQFF.

The genes are TRBV6-1 and TRBJ1-2; D unclear. V shed 7 bases and J shed 0 bases, with 18 bases lying between them. The CDR3 contains 16 residues. CDR1 is MNHNS and CDR2 is SASEGT in the germline V gene. CDR3 region: CASKRRGGAANYGYTF. The CDR3 coding sequence is TGTGCCAGCAAAAGGAGAGGAGGCGCCGCTAACTATGGCTACACCTTC.

J is TRBJ1-6 and V is TRBV4-2; D is unclear. The CDR3 length is 16 residues. Germline CDR1 reads LGHNA; CDR2 reads YNFKEQ. Trimming stripped 0 bases from V and 5 bases from J, with 11 bases between. DNA for the CDR3: TGTGCCAGCAGCCAAGATCAAGGAAAGAATAATTCACCCCTCCACTTT. Amino acids: CASSQDQGKNNSPLHF.

The rearrangement joins TRBV11-2 to TRBJ1-2, with D tentatively TRBD1 (5 bases). CDR1 and CDR2 from the germline V gene are SGHAT and FQNNGV. CDR3 size: 16 residues. The V end was cut by 1 base, the J end by 3 bases, with 15 bases between. The CDR3 nucleotides read TGTGCCAGCAGCTTAGTACCCGACGGGACGGACTATGGCTACACCTTC. Amino acid sequence: CASSLVPDGTDYGYTF.

This chain links TRBV28 with TRBJ2-1; tentative D call: TRBD2 (5 bases). This CDR3 is built from 16 residues. V shed 2 bases and J shed 5 bases, with 16 bases lying between them. Germline loops: CDR1 MDHEN, CDR2 SYDVKM. The CDR3 nucleotides read TGTGCCAGCAGTTTAAAGCGGAGTTTAATTCACAATGAGCAGTTCTTC. Amino acids: CASSLKRSLIHNEQFF.

This clonotype appeared a few times. This rearrangement joins TRBV27 to TRBJ2-1; D not resolved. Germline V gene sequence: CDR1 MNHEY, CDR2 SMNVEV (reference sequence). Trimming took off 7 bases at V and 15 bases at J, with 10 bases between the two ends. CDR3 length: 9 residues. CDR3 sequence: CASTRPRFF. CDR3 nucleotide sequence: TGTGCCAGCACCCGACCCCGGTTCTTC.

This clonotype turned up a few times. The chain combines TRBV7-3 with TRBJ2-5; D is possibly TRBD1 (5 bases). This CDR3 is built from 13 residues. Germline V gene lookup returns CDR1 SGHTA and CDR2 FQGTGA. Trimming shortened V by 3 bases and J by 4 bases, and 9 bases separated the two germline ends. The CDR3 bases are TGTGCCAGCAGCTTGGACATTCGAGAGACCCAGTACTTC. Its protein is CASSLDIRETQYF.

V and J are TRBV4-3 and TRBJ1-2, with unresolved D. V was cut by 0 bases and J by 3 bases, with 14 bases left in between. The length of the CDR3 is 16 residues. Looked up from germline, CDR1 is LGHNA and CDR2 is YSLEER. The CDR3 bases are TGCGCCAGCAGCCAAGATATCGATGTAGGGTACTATGGCTACACCTTC. This gives the protein CASSQDIDVGYYGYTF.

The V call is TRBV29-1, the J call TRBJ2-1; TRBD2 matches 11 bases. CDR1 is SQVTM and CDR2 is ANQGSEA in the germline V gene. CDR3 size: 17 residues. The J segment lost 0 bases and the V segment lost 4 bases, leaving 8 bases of the junction unmatched. The CDR3 spells CSVVRIAGGSSYNEQFF. DNA of the CDR3: TGCAGCGTTGTGAGGATAGCGGGGGGGTCCTCCTACAATGAGCAGTTCTTC.

The chain recombines TRBV27 with TRBJ1-5, with 7 bases aligning to TRBD1. This CDR3 is built from 13 residues. CDR1 and CDR2 from the germline V gene are MNHEY and SMNVEV (reference sequence). With 5 bases clipped from V and 6 bases from J, the junction kept 4 bases outside the gene matches. This CDR3 reads CASSTGAGQPQHF. Here the CDR3 DNA reads TGTGCCAGCAGTACAGGGGCCGGTCAGCCCCAGCATTTT.

The table lists this clonotype with a few counts. The chain joins TRBV27 to TRBJ1-2; unclear D gene. The germline V and J ends were trimmed by 5 bases and 2 bases, with 9 bases remaining between them. In germline, CDR1 is MNHEY, CDR2 SMNVEV (reference sequence). The CDR3 covers 13 residues. CDR3 DNA sequence: TGTGCCAGCAGTCCGTTTCAAAACTATGGCTACACCTTC. Its protein product is CASSPFQNYGYTF.

This rearrangement joins TRBV4-2 to TRBJ1-2; D is perhaps TRBD1 (6 bases). V dropped 1 base and J dropped 8 bases, with 17 bases sitting between them. CDR1 and CDR2 (germline): LGHNA, YNFKEQ. The CDR3 runs to 15 residues. For the CDR3, the DNA is TGTGCCAGCAGCCAAGGGTCAGGGGTTGGTAAAGGCTACACCTTC. Its translation: CASSQGSGVGKGYTF.